The 19 T cell receptor beta chains below all came from one sample that was sequenced in a study of tumor and adjacent non-tumor tissue in lung cancer. This sample's RNA came from whole unsorted tissue. This non-tumor lung sample came from over 3 cm beyond the tumor edge. Three rounds of nested PCR, following a modified ARM-PCR protocol, produced the TCRbeta library. Each CDR3 protein is one row after TCRdb ran MiXCR on the multiplex PCR reads. The sample contains around 80,000 distinct CDR3 sequences, roughly 80% of which appear only once. The sample taken for sequencing was distant non-tumor lung tissue. These receptors were collected from a man between 60 and 75 years old with non-small cell lung cancer.

Details on this clonotype: A much larger clone differs from this one at a single base, so this may be a read error. The chain couples TRBV6-5 to TRBJ2-1; D gene uncertain. CDR3 length equals 13 residues. Germline V CDR1 and CDR2: MNHEY, SVGAGI. V lost 10 bases and J 7 bases, leaving 17 bases between the germline ends. CDR3 DNA sequence: TGTGCCAACACCTCTCCCCGCGGAAATGAGCAGTTCTTC. Residues: CANTSPRGNEQFF.

As concerns this clonotype: Mismatch with germline at one junction end may stem from a read error. The V call is TRBV20-1, the J call TRBJ2-5, with 9 bases aligning to TRBD2. CDR1 and CDR2 from the germline V gene are DFQATT and SNEGSKA (reference sequence). The CDR3 has 17 residues. Here the CDR3 DNA reads TGCAGTGTTAGAGGGGAGGGCGCGGGAGGGCCCTCGGAGACCCAGTACTTC. This sequence encodes CSVRGEGAGGPSETQYF.

This clonotype was found many times. The chain employs TRBV7-8 and TRBJ2-1, with D perhaps TRBD1 (6 bases). The length of the CDR3 is 12 residues. V was trimmed by 4 bases and J by 10 bases, leaving 11 bases between them. Per the germline V gene, CDR1 is SGHVS and CDR2 is FQNEAQ. Written as DNA, the CDR3 is TGTGCCAGCAGCTCCAGGGGAAACGAGCAGTTCTTC. It codes for CASSSRGNEQFF.

A word on this clonotype: A much bigger clone sits one base away, suggesting this may be a read error. J is TRBJ2-5 and V is TRBV6-5; perhaps TRBD2 as D (6 bases). The CDR3 sequence is 13 residues long. CDR1 MNHEY and CDR2 SVGAGI come from the germline V gene. V dropped 6 bases and J dropped 0 bases, with 8 bases sitting between them. The CDR3 loop is CASRSGDQETQYF. The DNA for the CDR3 is TGTGCCAGCAGGTCGGGGGACCAAGAGACCCAGTACTTC.

This clonotype was seen a few times. A clone one base away is much larger, so this may be a read error. The chain is built from TRBV14 and TRBJ1-2, with D possibly TRBD1 on 6 matching bases. Germline values: CDR1 SGHDN, CDR2 FVKESK. The CDR3 consists of 14 residues. As DNA, the CDR3 is TGTGCCAGCAGCCCCGTGACAGGCTCTTATGGCTGCACCTTC. This codes for CASSPVTGSYGCTF.

The chain couples TRBV7-3 to TRBJ2-1; D is uncertain. Trimming removed 2 bases from V and 5 bases from J, with 7 bases in between. CDR3 size: 13 residues. Germline CDR1 and CDR2: SGHTA and FQGTGA. CDR3 in amino acids: CASSLGFNNEQFF. Written as DNA, the CDR3 is TGTGCCAGCAGCTTAGGTTTCAACAATGAGCAGTTCTTC.

The V gene is TRBV20-1, the J gene TRBJ2-1; no clear D gene. The germline gives CDR1 DFQATT, CDR2 SNEGSKA (reference sequence). Trimming left V 1 base short and J 9 bases short, with 22 bases between. This CDR3 region has 16 residues. CDR3 DNA sequence: TGCAGTGCTAGAGCATGGAGCCGGGCCGAGTTTGTTGAGCAGTTCTTC. This translates into CSARAWSRAEFVEQFF.

V usage is TRBV20-1 and J usage is TRBJ2-2; D not resolved. There are 14 residues in the CDR3. V lost 8 bases and J 4 bases, leaving 17 bases between the germline ends. In germline, CDR1 is DFQATT, CDR2 SNEGSKA (reference sequence). CDR3 residues: CSPTTVIVTGELFF. Written as DNA, the CDR3 is TGCAGTCCTACTACCGTGATAGTCACCGGGGAGCTGTTTTTT.

The chain carries TRBV4-1 and TRBJ2-1; 8 positions agree with TRBD1. After removal of 3 bases from V and 12 bases from J, the junction contained 19 bases not matched to a gene. This CDR3 comprises 17 residues. Germline-derived CDR1 and CDR2 are MGHRA and YSYEKL. The CDR3 coding sequence is TGCGCCAGCAGCCAGGATCGGGGCCCCAGGGGGCGGGCTGGGCAGTTCTTC. Amino acids: CASSQDRGPRGRAGQFF.

For this clonotype: The junction and the germline gene differ at one end; a read error may be behind it. This chain uses TRBV7-8 with TRBJ2-1; 8 nucleotides line up with TRBD2. The CDR3 is 14 residues long. Per germline, CDR1 SGHVS and CDR2 FQNEAQ. DNA for the CDR3: TGTGCCAGCAGCTTAAGGACTAGCACTCATGAGGAGTTCTTC. This gives the protein CASSLRTSTHEEFF.

Comment on this clonotype: Sequence at one end of the junction differs from germline and may be a read error. The chain has TRBV6-2 or TRBV6-3 and TRBJ2-1, with D maybe TRBD1 (5 bases). Germline V gene lookup returns CDR1 MNHEY and CDR2 SVGEGT. This CDR3 has 14 amino acids. The CDR3 DNA follows: TGTGCTAGCACCGACCGGACATCCTGCAATGAGCAGTTCTTC. It yields the protein CASTDRTSCNEQFF.

Notes on this clonotype: Relative to the germline gene, one junction end is altered; a read error may explain this. The chain is built from TRBV20-1 and TRBJ2-1, with TRBD2 identical over 9 bases. Germline V gene data show CDR1 as DFQATT and CDR2 as SNEGSKA (reference sequence). The CDR3 consists of 18 residues. The CDR3 DNA is TGCAGTGCTGGAGACGGCGGGGCGCTAGCGGGGACTTGGGATGAGCAGTTCTTC. This codes for CSAGDGGALAGTWDEQFF.

V and J are TRBV10-3 and TRBJ2-7; 11 bases are a match to TRBD2. CDR3 length: 18 amino acids. Germline values: CDR1 ENHRY, CDR2 SYGVKD. J gave up 2 bases and V 6 bases, and 15 bases lay outside the gene matches. The CDR3 DNA reads TGTGCCATCAGAAACGGACTAGCGGGTGGGCTGCAGGCCTACGAGCAGTACTTC. Residues: CAIRNGLAGGLQAYEQYF.

As concerns this clonotype: The conserved closing phenylalanine or tryptophan is absent in this CDR3, likely reflecting a read error. The genes are TRBV4-2 and TRBJ1-1; no clear D. Germline V gene data show CDR1 as LGHNA and CDR2 as YNFKEQ. The CDR3 is made up of 15 amino acids. The V gene lost 0 bases and the J gene lost 1 base, with 9 bases spanning the gap. For the CDR3, the DNA is TGTGCCAGCAGCCAAGATCGAAGTGGGAACACTGAAGCTTTCCTT. Protein product: CASSQDRSGNTEAFL.

The chain couples TRBV11-2 to TRBJ2-5; D is possibly TRBD2 (7 bases). CDR1 is SGHAT and CDR2 is FQNNGV in the germline V gene. This CDR3 has 16 amino acids. Trimming pared 6 bases from V and 5 bases from J, leaving 22 bases between. CDR3 residues: CASSSTKGGPNETQYF. CDR3 coding DNA: TGTGCCAGCAGTTCCACAAAGGGGGGGCCAAACGAGACCCAGTACTTC.

About this clonotype: Mismatch with germline at one junction end may stem from a read error. The chain uses TRBV11-2 and TRBJ2-5; 8 bases map to TRBD1. There are 13 residues in the CDR3. CDR1 is SGHAT, CDR2 FQNNGV, per germline. The CDR3 DNA sequence: TGTGCCGGCAACTCTACAGGGGGAGAGACCCAGCACTTC. Its protein product is CAGNSTGGETQHF.

The table lists this clonotype with a few counts. CDR3 DNA sequence: TGTGCCTGCACAGGGACTAGCTGGGACACAGATACGCAGTATTTT. It specifies CACTGTSWDTDTQYF. The V and J genes are TRBV12-3 or TRBV12-4 and TRBJ2-3, with 9 bases matching TRBD2. The CDR3 sequence is 15 residues long. V shed 11 bases, J shed 2 bases, and the junction held 11 bases outside the gene matches.

Note on this clonotype: The junction shows a germline mismatch at one end, possibly a read error. V is TRBV6-1 and J is TRBJ1-1; TRBD1 might be the D (5 bases). The CDR3 sequence is 14 residues long. The germline V gene has CDR1 MNHNS and CDR2 SASEGT. The DNA for the CDR3 is TGTGCCAGCAGTGAGGACATGGGCGACACAGAAGCTTTCTTT. Protein: CASSEDMGDTEAFF.

There are a few counts of this clonotype. The chain joins TRBV20-1 to TRBJ2-7; D not resolved. Per germline, CDR1 DFQATT and CDR2 SNEGSKA (reference sequence). CDR3 length equals 16 residues. CDR3 DNA sequence: TGCAATGTTAGAGACCTCACGGCTCAAGATGCGTACGAGCAGTACTTC. It yields the protein CNVRDLTAQDAYEQYF.